A selection of T cell receptor beta chains follows, all from one sample in a study of blood T cell repertoires in COVID-19. Data came from immunoSEQ multiplex PCR; TCRdb stores just in-frame clones and leaves some out. The sample yields under 300,000 clones, 80% to 90% seen once. The material sequenced was peripheral blood. The receptors come from a woman between 35 and 50 years old with acute or convalescent COVID-19. Each CDR3 is given with its conserved first and last residue. Each record gives: J gene, clone size, V gene, D gene, CDR3 protein, CDR3 DNA. A D gene is named only where the DNA matches it firmly. Clone sizes are given selectively: once, few, many, or a class where the clone is expanded.

TRBJ2-3 | . | TRBV5-5 | . | CASRRLVRSTDTQYF | TGTGCCAGCAGGCGGTTAGTAAGGAGCACAGATACGCAGTATTTT
TRBJ1-3 | . | TRBV5-1 | . | CASSANVARAGNTIYF | TGCGCCAGCAGCGCAAACGTCGCGCGAGCTGGAAACACCATATATTTT
TRBJ1-5 | once | TRBV5-1 | TRBD1 | CASSFWDREPGSGNQPQHF | TGCGCCAGCAGCTTTTGGGACAGGGAGCCAGGCTCTGGCAATCAGCCCCAGCATTTT
TRBJ1-2 | . | TRBV7-8 | . | CASSFPGASQGYTF | TGTGCCAGCAGCTTTCCAGGTGCCAGCCAGGGCTACACCTTC
TRBJ1-2 | . | TRBV12-2 | . | CASRVPGQGYGYTF | TGTGCAAGTCGCGTGCCCGGCCAGGGCTATGGCTACACCTTC
TRBJ2-3 | . | TRBV3-1/TRBV3-2 | TRBD2 | CASSSGAADTQYF | TGTGCCAGCAGCAGCGGGGCGGCAGATACGCAGTATTTT
TRBJ2-3 | . | TRBV5-4 | TRBD2 | CASSTRTSGGAFVADTQYF | TGTGCCAGCAGTACCCGGACTAGCGGGGGGGCCTTTGTGGCAGATACGCAGTATTTT
TRBJ1-4 | . | TRBV2 | . | CASRNRMTNEKLFF | TGTGCCAGCAGGAACAGGATGACTAATGAAAAACTGTTTTTT
TRBJ2-6 | . | TRBV27 | . | CASSPTTQVVGANVLTF | TGTGCCAGCAGCCCTACTACACAGGTGGTTGGGGCCAACGTCCTGACTTTC
TRBJ2-1 | . | TRBV5-1 | . | CASSLSGAYNEQFF | TGCGCCAGCAGTCTGAGCGGAGCCTACAATGAGCAGTTCTTC
TRBJ2-1 | . | TRBV4-2 | . | CASSQARVTEQFF | TGTGCCAGCAGCCAAGCAAGAGTTACTGAGCAGTTCTTC
TRBJ1-5 | . | TRBV19 | . | CASSRGYSNQPQHF | TGTGCCAGTAGTCGGGGTTATAGCAATCAGCCCCAGCATTTT
TRBJ1-2 | . | TRBV19 | TRBD1 | CASSISPGQIHYGYTF | TGTGCCAGTAGTATAAGCCCGGGACAGATCCACTATGGCTACACCTTC
TRBJ1-5 | . | TRBV19 | . | CASSSREYQPQHF | TGTGCCAGTAGTTCGAGGGAATACCAGCCCCAGCATTTT
TRBJ1-4 | . | TRBV11-2 | TRBD1 | CASSQNRGHEKLFF | TGTGCCAGCAGTCAAAACAGGGGGCATGAAAAACTGTTTTTT
TRBJ1-1 | few | TRBV10-2 | . | CASSESGSFSTEAFF | TGCGCCAGCAGTGAATCCGGGTCGTTCAGCACTGAAGCTTTCTTT
TRBJ1-5 | once | TRBV7-2 | . | CASSPGGAANQPQHF | TGTGCCAGCAGCCCGGGTGGGGCCGCTAATCAGCCCCAGCATTTT
TRBJ1-2 | . | TRBV6-4 | . | CASSRVDSYGYTF | TGTGCCAGCAGTAGAGTTGACAGCTATGGCTACACCTTC
TRBJ1-1 | . | TRBV5-4 | . | CASSPGSSEAFF | TGTGCCAGCAGCCCCGGGAGCTCTGAAGCTTTCTTT
TRBJ1-4 | . | TRBV4-2 | TRBD1 | CASSQEGTGNNEKLFF | TGTGCCAGCAGCCAAGAAGGGACAGGGAATAATGAAAAACTGTTTTTT
TRBJ1-4 | . | TRBV2 | TRBD1 | CASSGGQSTNEKLFF | TGTGCCAGCAGTGGGGGACAGTCTACTAATGAAAAACTGTTTTTT
TRBJ1-2 | . | TRBV27 | . | CASSLRTPSNGYTF | TGTGCCAGCAGTCTCCGCACACCCTCCAATGGCTACACCTTC
TRBJ1-6 | . | TRBV3-1/TRBV3-2 | TRBD1 | CASTSGGSSPLHF | TGTGCCAGCACCTCAGGGGGCAGTTCACCCCTCCACTTT
TRBJ1-1 | once | TRBV7-6 | . | CASSQGWDTEAFF | TGTGCCAGCAGCCAGGGGTGGGACACTGAAGCTTTCTTT
TRBJ1-4 | . | TRBV18 | . | CATTADRHNEKLFF | TGTGCCACGACCGCGGACAGACATAATGAAAAACTGTTTTTT
TRBJ1-1 | . | TRBV18 | . | CASSPRPGNTEAFF | TGTGCCAGCTCACCACGGCCAGGGAACACTGAAGCTTTCTTT
TRBJ2-3 | . | TRBV28 | TRBD2 | CASTVRLAGASDTQYF | TGTGCCAGCACCGTAAGACTAGCGGGGGCCTCAGATACGCAGTATTTT
TRBJ2-3 | . | TRBV6-4 | TRBD2 | CASSTGRDTDTQYF | TGTGCCAGCAGTACGGGGAGGGACACAGATACGCAGTATTTT
TRBJ2-1 | . | TRBV7-3 | . | CASSLLPGFLNEQFF | TGTGCCAGCAGCTTGCTACCGGGATTCCTCAATGAGCAGTTCTTC
TRBJ2-1 | . | TRBV5-5 | TRBD1 | CASCRDSGSSEQFF | TGTGCCAGCTGCCGGGACAGTGGCTCGAGTGAGCAGTTCTTC
TRBJ2-2 | . | TRBV3-1/TRBV3-2 | . | CASTLGAGELFF | TGTGCCAGCACGTTGGGCGCCGGGGAGCTGTTTTTT
TRBJ1-2 | . | TRBV20-1 | . | CSTQGNYGYTF | TGCAGTACACAGGGAAACTATGGCTACACCTTC
TRBJ1-2 | . | TRBV12-3/TRBV12-4 | TRBD1 | CASSFGDSYGYTF | TGTGCCAGCAGTTTTGGGGACAGCTATGGCTACACCTTC
TRBJ2-3 | . | TRBV7-3 | TRBD2 | CASSFGTSGPTDTQYF | TGTGCCAGCAGCTTCGGGACTAGCGGGCCCACAGATACGCAGTATTTT
TRBJ1-1 | . | TRBV19 | . | CASSTPLATGNTEAFF | TGTGCCAGTAGTACCCCGCTCGCGACAGGGAACACTGAAGCTTTCTTT
TRBJ1-1 | few | TRBV6-1 | . | CASSEALRGMNTEAFF | TGTGCCAGCAGTGAAGCGCTTAGGGGGATGAACACTGAAGCTTTCTTT
TRBJ1-2 | . | TRBV19 | . | CASEGTLNNYGYTF | TGTGCCAGTGAGGGGACACTTAATAACTATGGCTACACCTTC
TRBJ2-4 | . | TRBV3-1/TRBV3-2 | TRBD1 | CASSQDQGVGNIQYF | TGTGCCAGCAGCCAAGATCAGGGGGTGGGAAACATTCAGTACTTC
TRBJ1-2 | . | TRBV10-3 | . | CAISVSPDGGPFYGYTF | TGTGCCATCAGTGTATCCCCAGACGGGGGTCCATTCTATGGCTACACCTTC
TRBJ1-5 | . | TRBV10-3 | . | CAISASVVGNQPQHF | TGTGCCATCAGTGCGAGCGTTGTCGGCAATCAGCCCCAGCATTTT
TRBJ2-5 | . | TRBV5-1 | TRBD1 | CASSGQGAEETQYF | TGCGCCAGCAGCGGACAGGGGGCTGAGGAGACCCAGTACTTC
TRBJ2-1 | few | TRBV5-4 | . | CASTQPGSSYNEQFF | TGTGCCAGCACCCAACCAGGAAGCTCCTACAATGAGCAGTTCTTC
TRBJ1-1 | once | TRBV5-1 | . | CASSLAAAGTMNTEAFF | TGCGCCAGCAGCTTGGCGGCGGCAGGGACAATGAACACTGAAGCTTTCTTT
TRBJ1-1 | once | TRBV5-1 | . | CASSLNRAEAFF | TGCGCCAGCAGCTTGAACAGAGCTGAAGCTTTCTTT
TRBJ2-1 | few | TRBV4-1 | . | CASSQGRVRNEQFF | TGCGCCAGCAGCCAAGGGAGGGTACGAAATGAGCAGTTCTTC
TRBJ2-1 | . | TRBV19 | TRBD2 | CASSILLAGGVYEQFF | TGTGCCAGTAGTATCTTACTAGCGGGGGGCGTCTATGAGCAGTTCTTC
TRBJ1-5 | . | TRBV5-1 | TRBD1 | CASSLTGTGRQPQHF | TGCGCCAGCAGCTTGACCGGGACAGGAAGGCAGCCCCAGCATTTT
TRBJ1-5 | . | TRBV23-1 | . | CASSQSGRLQSNQPQHF | TGCGCCAGCAGTCAATCGGGCAGGCTCCAAAGCAATCAGCCCCAGCATTTT
TRBJ2-4 | . | TRBV20-1 | . | CSASGRPLFNIQYF | TGCAGTGCTAGTGGGCGACCACTATTCAACATTCAGTACTTC
TRBJ2-3 | . | TRBV4-1 | TRBD1 | CASSPQQGSRDTQYF | TGCGCCAGCAGCCCTCAACAGGGGTCGAGAGATACGCAGTATTTT
TRBJ2-3 | . | TRBV29-1 | . | CSVEPGGDTQYF | TGCAGCGTTGAGCCAGGTGGGGATACGCAGTATTTT
TRBJ2-5 | . | TRBV6-5 | TRBD2 | CASTGGGRETQYF | TGTGCCAGCACCGGGGGGGGTCGCGAGACCCAGTACTTC
TRBJ2-1 | . | TRBV9 | TRBD2 | CASSSSGGRNEQFF | TGTGCCAGCAGCTCTAGCGGGGGGAGGAATGAGCAGTTCTTC